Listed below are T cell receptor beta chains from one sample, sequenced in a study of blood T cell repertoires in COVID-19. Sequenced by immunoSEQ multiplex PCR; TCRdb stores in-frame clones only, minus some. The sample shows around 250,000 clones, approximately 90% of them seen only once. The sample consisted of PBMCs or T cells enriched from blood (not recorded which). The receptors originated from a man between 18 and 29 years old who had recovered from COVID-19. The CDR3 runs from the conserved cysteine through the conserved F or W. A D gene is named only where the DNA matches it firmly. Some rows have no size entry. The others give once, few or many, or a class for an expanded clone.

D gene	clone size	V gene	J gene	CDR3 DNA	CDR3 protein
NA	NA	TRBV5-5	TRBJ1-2	TGTGCCAGCAGCAATCCGGGAGGAGGCTACACCTTC	CASSNPGGGYTF
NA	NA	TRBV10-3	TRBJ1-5	TGTGCCATCAGTTCAGATAGCAATCAGCCCCAGCATTTT	CAISSDSNQPQHF
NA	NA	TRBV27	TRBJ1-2	TGTGCCAGCAGTTTATCGGGGGGGGCGGAAGGCTACACCTTC	CASSLSGGAEGYTF
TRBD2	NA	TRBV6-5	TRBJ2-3	TGTGCCAGCAGTCTCCGGCGGGGGACAGATACGCAGTATTTT	CASSLRRGTDTQYF
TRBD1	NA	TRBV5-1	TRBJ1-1	TGCGCCAGCAGCACCCGGACAGGGAAGAACACTGAAGCTTTCTTT	CASSTRTGKNTEAFF
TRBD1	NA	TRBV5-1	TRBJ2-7	TGCGCCAGCAGCCCGGACAGGGGCGCCTACGAGCAGTACTTC	CASSPDRGAYEQYF
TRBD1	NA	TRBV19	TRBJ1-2	TGTGCCAGTAGCTACCTCTCCGGGGACAGGACAAACTATGGCTACACCTTC	CASSYLSGDRTNYGYTF
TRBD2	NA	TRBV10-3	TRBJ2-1	TGTGCCATCAGTGAGGAAAGGCTAGCGGGAAATGAGCAGTTCTTC	CAISEERLAGNEQFF
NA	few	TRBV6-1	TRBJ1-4	TGTGCCAGCAGTGAAGCGCTGGGGGGGAATGAAAAACTGTTTTTT	CASSEALGGNEKLFF
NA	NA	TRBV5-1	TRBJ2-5	TGCGCCAGCAGCGTCTTAGGGGCCGCAGAGACCCAGTACTTC	CASSVLGAAETQYF
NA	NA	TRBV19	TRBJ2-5	TGTGCCAGTAGTCTTGGACTGGGAGAGACCCAGTACTTC	CASSLGLGETQYF
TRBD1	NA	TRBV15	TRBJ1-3	TGTGCCACCGGGACAGGCTTGTCTGGAAACACCATATATTTT	CATGTGLSGNTIYF
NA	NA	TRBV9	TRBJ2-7	TGTGCCAGCAGCGTAGAACGAGAATCCTACGAGCAGTACTTC	CASSVERESYEQYF
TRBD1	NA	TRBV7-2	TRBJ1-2	TGTGCCAGCAGCCTCTTTCCGGGACAGGGGAACACTAACTATGGCTACACCTTC	CASSLFPGQGNTNYGYTF
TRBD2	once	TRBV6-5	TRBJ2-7	TGTGCCAGCAGGCAGGTCGCGGGGGGTAAAGGATGGCAGTACTTC	CASRQVAGGKGWQYF
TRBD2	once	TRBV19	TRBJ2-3	TGTGCCAGTAGTGAGACTAGCGGGGTTGGAGATACGCAGTATTTT	CASSETSGVGDTQYF
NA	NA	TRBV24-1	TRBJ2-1	TGTGCCACCGCTAGGGGGGAGGGCCTATACGATGAGCAGTTCTTC	CATARGEGLYDEQFF
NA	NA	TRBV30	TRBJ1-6	TGTGCCTGGAGCGGCGGGGGAGAGGGGTGGAATTCACCCCTCCACTTT	CAWSGGGEGWNSPLHF
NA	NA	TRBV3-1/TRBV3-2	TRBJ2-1	TGTGCCAGCAGCAAACAGGGAGACAATGAGCAGTTCTTC	CASSKQGDNEQFF
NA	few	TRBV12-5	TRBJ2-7	TGTGCTAGTGGTTTGGACAACCCGGGCGAGCAGTACTTC	CASGLDNPGEQYF
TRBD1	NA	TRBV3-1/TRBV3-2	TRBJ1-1	TGTGCCAGCAGCCTGCGGACAGGGGGTGTCGCTGAAGCTTTCTTT	CASSLRTGGVAEAFF
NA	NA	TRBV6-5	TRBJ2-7	TGTGCCAGCAGTTACTCCGGTCAGGGCAACTACGAGCAGTACTTC	CASSYSGQGNYEQYF
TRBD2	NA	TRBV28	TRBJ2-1	TGTGCCAGCAGTTTTATAGCGGGAGTACCCTACAATGAGCAGTTCTTC	CASSFIAGVPYNEQFF
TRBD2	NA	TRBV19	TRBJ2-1	TGTGCCAGTACGGAAAGGGGACTAGCGGGAGTCGGGCAGTTCTTC	CASTERGLAGVGQFF
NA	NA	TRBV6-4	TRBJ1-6	TGTGCCAGCAGAGGACAGAGCCCTCCCAATTCACCCCTCCACTTT	CASRGQSPPNSPLHF
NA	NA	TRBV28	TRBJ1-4	TGTGCCAGCAGTTTAATCGACAGCCCGAAAAAACTGTTTTTT	CASSLIDSPKKLFF
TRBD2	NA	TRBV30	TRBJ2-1	TGTGCCTGGAGTGTACTCGGGAGGGATTACAATGAGCAGTTCTTC	CAWSVLGRDYNEQFF
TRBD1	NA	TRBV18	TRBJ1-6	TGTGCCAGCTCACTGGGACAGGGTAATTCACCCCTCCACTTT	CASSLGQGNSPLHF
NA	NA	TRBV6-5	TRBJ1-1	TGTGCCAGCAGGCTCCGGGGGGGGTGGACTGAAGCTTTCTTT	CASRLRGGWTEAFF
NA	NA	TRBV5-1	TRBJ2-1	TGCGCCAGCAGCTCGTCTGTGAGCTCCTACAATGAGCAGTTCTTC	CASSSSVSSYNEQFF
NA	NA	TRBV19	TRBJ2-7	TGTGCCAGTAGTCCCATCTATCCAGAGTCTAGCGAACAGTACTTC	CASSPIYPESSEQYF
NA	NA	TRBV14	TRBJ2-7	TGTGCCAGCAGCCAAGAGTTGGAGCTGAGTTCGCTACAGTACTTC	CASSQELELSSLQYF
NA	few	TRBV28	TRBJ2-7	TGTGCCAGCAGTTCGACACTGAACGAGCAGTACTTC	CASSSTLNEQYF
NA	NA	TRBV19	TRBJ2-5	TGTGCCAGTAGCACAGTCACAGGGAGTAGGGAGACCCAGTACTTC	CASSTVTGSRETQYF
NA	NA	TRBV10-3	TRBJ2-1	TGTGCCATCAGTGAGGAGTTAGAGCAGTTCTTC	CAISEELEQFF
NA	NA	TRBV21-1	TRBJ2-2	TGTGCCAGCAGCAAAGCTTCCCCCAATGGCGGGCTTTCGGTCGGGGAGCTGTTTTTT	CASSKASPNGGLSVGELFF
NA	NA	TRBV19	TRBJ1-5	TGTGCCAGTAGTATAGTGTCTAATGGCAATCAGCCCCAGCATTTT	CASSIVSNGNQPQHF
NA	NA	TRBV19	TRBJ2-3	TGTGCCAGTAGCTCCCCCACAGATACGCAGTATTTT	CASSSPTDTQYF